This passage covers 21 T cell receptor beta chains from one sample sequenced in a study of blood T cell repertoires in COVID-19 (dated by TCRdb to the early 2020s). The library relied on the immunoSEQ multiplex PCR assay. In TCRdb, the immuneACCESS table is reduced to in-frame sequences with V and J assigned. These tables do not hold every clone; where another copy was compared, an unresolved V gene accounts for under half, and the others remain unexplained. Present in this sample are around 200,000 clones, about 84% of which were seen just once. The ten largest clones capture about 7% of the sample. The sequencing input was PBMCs or T cells enriched from blood (not recorded which). These receptors were taken from a woman in her thirties or forties with acute COVID-19.

The chain recombines TRBV18 with TRBJ1-1; the D is unclear. Germline loops: CDR1 KGHSH, CDR2 LQKENI. The CDR3 is made up of 16 amino acids. Deletions cut 3 bases from V and 1 base from J, with 15 bases between. CDR3 DNA sequence: TGTGCCAGCTCACCCCCGGCGAATGCAGGGAACACTGAAGCTTTCTTT. Translation: CASSPPANAGNTEAFF.

The V and J genes are TRBV18 and TRBJ1-5; 9 bases map to TRBD1. The germline V gene encodes CDR1 KGHSH and CDR2 LQKENI. The CDR3 has 14 amino acids. With V trimmed by 3 bases and J by 7 bases, 4 bases remained unmatched. In DNA form, the CDR3 reads TGTGCCAGCTCACCGACAGGGGGTAACCAGCCCCAGCATTTT. It specifies CASSPTGGNQPQHF.

The V gene is TRBV11-2, the J gene TRBJ2-5, with 8 bases identical to TRBD1. V dropped 5 bases and J dropped 4; count of bases not matched to a gene: 9. CDR3 size: 15 residues. CDR1 is SGHAT and CDR2 is FQNNGV in the germline V gene. The DNA of the CDR3 is TGTGCCAGCAGCCCCGACAGGGGCGGGTTAGAGACCCAGTACTTC. Translating it yields CASSPDRGGLETQYF.

The chain is built from TRBV11-2 and TRBJ2-4; a possible D gene is TRBD2 (6 bases). V lost 5 bases, J lost 8 bases, and 13 bases lay in between. The CDR3 loop spans 13 amino acids. CDR1 is SGHAT, CDR2 FQNNGV, per germline. CDR3 loop: CASSAGSLHIQYF. The CDR3 DNA follows: TGTGCCAGCAGCGCCGGGAGTCTCCACATTCAGTACTTC. The variable domain in full, with the rest retrieved from reference TRBV11-2 and TRBJ2-4, is EAGVAQSPRYKIIEKRQSVAFWCNPISGHATLYWYQQILGQGPKLLIQFQNNGVVDDSQLPKDRFSAERLKGVDSTLKIQPAKLEDSAVYLCASSAGSLHIQYFGAGTRLSVL.

This chain links TRBV5-6 with TRBJ1-2; weak D call: TRBD1 (5 bases). The CDR3 length is 14 residues. The V end lost 3 bases, the J end lost 8 bases, and 17 bases lay between the germline ends. Germline CDR1 SGHDT, CDR2 YYEEEE. DNA of the CDR3: TGTGCCAGCAGCTGGGGCTCCTCTGCCGGCGGCTACACCTTC. This codes for CASSWGSSAGGYTF.

The chain has TRBV9 and TRBJ1-2; D gene unclear. The CDR3 runs 16 residues. CDR1 SGDLS and CDR2 YYNGEE come from the germline V gene. V dropped 0 bases and J dropped 6 bases, with 18 bases sitting between them. This CDR3 reads CASSVELRVPEDGYTF. CDR3 nucleotide sequence: TGTGCCAGCAGCGTAGAGCTTCGGGTCCCGGAGGATGGCTACACCTTC. The whole variable domain, remainder taken from reference TRBV9 and TRBJ1-2, is DSGVTQTPKHLITATGQRVTLRCSPRSGDLSVYWYQQSLDQGLQFLIQYYNGEERAKGNILERFSAQQFPDLHSELNLSSLELGDSALYFCASSVELRVPEDGYTFGSGTRLTVV.

This clone was detected only a few times. In DNA form, the CDR3 reads TGTGCCAGCAGCTTCAGGGGAGCGAACACTGAAGCTTTCTTT. It translates to CASSFRGANTEAFF. V gene TRBV11-3 combines with J gene TRBJ1-1, with a possible D match to TRBD1 (6 bases). Germline V gene lookup returns CDR1 SGHNT and CDR2 YENEEA. Trimming removed 3 bases from V and 1 base from J, with 9 bases in between. This CDR3 contains 14 residues. The variable domain in full, with the rest retrieved from reference TRBV11-3 and TRBJ1-1, is EAGVVQSPRYKIIEKKQPVAFWCNPISGHNTLYWYLQNLGQGPELLIRYENEEAVDDSQLPKDRFSAERLKGVDSTLKIQPAELGDSAVYLCASSFRGANTEAFFGQGTRLTVV.

The chain employs TRBV24-1 and TRBJ2-3; maybe TRBD2 (6 bases). Germline assignment: CDR1 KGHDR and CDR2 SFDVKD. The V gene lost 0 bases and the J gene lost 2 bases, with 8 bases spanning the gap. This CDR3 region has 15 residues. The CDR3 is CATSDLAGITDTQYF. The CDR3 coding sequence is TGTGCCACCAGTGATTTGGCGGGAATCACAGATACGCAGTATTTT.

The chain employs TRBV2 and TRBJ1-6, with D hard to call. V was pared by 6 bases and J by 7 bases, with 13 bases between. Germline V gene data show CDR1 as SNHLY and CDR2 as FYNNEI. This CDR3 comprises 14 residues. The CDR3 DNA reads TGTGCCAGCAGCGCCCTATCTAAAAATTCACCCCTCCACTTT. Translation gives CASSALSKNSPLHF.

This chain links TRBV12-3 or TRBV12-4 with TRBJ2-2; the D is unclear. This CDR3 comprises 12 residues. The V gene lost 8 bases and the J gene lost 7 bases, with 11 bases spanning the gap. DNA for the CDR3: TGTGCCAGCCAAATCCGAGGCGGGGAGCTGTTTTTT. Translation: CASQIRGGELFF.

This clone has only one observation. The genes are TRBV5-1 and TRBJ2-1; TRBD2 matches at 9 bases. J lost 3 bases, V lost 4 bases, and 5 bases had no gene match. Germline V gives CDR1 SGHRS, CDR2 YFSETQ. The CDR3 length is 15 residues. CDR3 sequence: CASSQTSGVYNEQFF. CDR3 DNA sequence: TGCGCCAGCAGCCAGACTAGCGGAGTCTACAATGAGCAGTTCTTC.

The chain couples TRBV28 to TRBJ1-1; D possibly corresponds to TRBD1 (5 bases). Germline V gene lookup returns CDR1 MDHEN and CDR2 SYDVKM. V dropped 2 bases and J dropped 12 bases, with 13 bases sitting between them. The CDR3 sequence is 12 residues long. CDR3 sequence reads: CASSLKRTDTFF. As DNA, the CDR3 is TGTGCCAGCAGTTTAAAACGGACGGACACTTTCTTT.

The chain couples TRBV27 to TRBJ2-3; weak D call: TRBD2 (5 bases). Trimming removed 3 bases from V and 5 bases from J, with 9 bases in between. The CDR3 is 13 amino acids. From germline, CDR1 is MNHEY and CDR2 SMNVEV (reference sequence). For the CDR3, the DNA is TGTGCCAGCAGTTTCTACGGGGAAGATACGCAGTATTTT. Amino acid sequence: CASSFYGEDTQYF.

The rearrangement uses TRBV5-1 and TRBJ1-2; 8 bases line up with TRBD1. Germline trimming cut 0 bases from V and 6 bases from J; bases unmatched to any gene: 7. Germline V gives CDR1 SGHRS, CDR2 YFSETQ. The CDR3 is 15 amino acids. The CDR3 reads CASSLDPAQGDGYTF. The CDR3 DNA is TGCGCCAGCAGCTTGGATCCCGCACAGGGGGATGGCTACACCTTC. The variable domain in full, completed from reference TRBV5-1 and TRBJ1-2, reads KAGVTQTPRYLIKTRGQQVTLSCSPISGHRSVSWYQQTPGQGLQFLFEYFSETQRNKGNFPGRFSGRQFSNSRSEMNVSTLELGDSALYLCASSLDPAQGDGYTFGSGTRLTVV.

The CDR3 sequence is CASRPDRVGQPQHF. CDR3 DNA: TGTGCCAGCAGACCCGACAGGGTGGGTCAGCCCCAGCATTTT. The V call is TRBV2, the J call TRBJ1-5; 7 bases match TRBD1. V dropped 6 bases and J dropped 6; count of bases not matched to a gene: 8. The CDR3 covers 14 residues. Germline V lookup: CDR1 SNHLY, CDR2 FYNNEI.

This sequence joins TRBV9 and TRBJ1-1; TRBD1 might be the D (6 bases). This CDR3 is built from 15 residues. Germline V gives CDR1 SGDLS, CDR2 YYNGEE. Between the trimmed V and J ends, which lost 0 bases and 0 bases, there was a span of 9 bases. This chain's CDR3 is CASSVVGGMNTEAFF. The CDR3 coding sequence is TGTGCCAGCAGCGTAGTTGGGGGCATGAACACTGAAGCTTTCTTT.

A single count supports this clone. A read error may produce the germline difference seen at one junction end. V gene TRBV7-2 combines with J gene TRBJ1-1; D is uncertain. Per germline, CDR1 SGHTA and CDR2 FQGNSA. The CDR3 consists of 13 residues. The CDR3 nucleotides are TGTGCCAGCAGCTTAGTACTGAACGCTGAAGCTTTCTTT. Translating gives CASSLVLNAEAFF. Full variable domain (rest looked up from reference TRBV7-2 and TRBJ1-1): GAGVSQSPSNKVTEKGKDVELRCDPISGHTALYWYRQSLGQGLEFLIYFQGNSAPDKSGLPSDRFSAERTGGSVSTLTIQRTQQEDSAVYLCASSLVLNAEAFFGQGTRLTVV.

The chain has TRBV28 and TRBJ2-1; 10 bases are a match to TRBD1. Germline assignment: CDR1 MDHEN and CDR2 SYDVKM. The length of the CDR3 is 15 residues. V lost 5 bases to trimming and J lost 10 bases; unmatched junction nucleotides: 11. The CDR3 loop reads CASSPLRDRGWEQFF. The CDR3 DNA reads as TGTGCCAGCAGTCCTCTCCGGGACAGGGGTTGGGAGCAGTTCTTC. Based on the CDR3 plus reference TRBV28 and TRBJ2-1, the full variable domain is DVKVTQSSRYLVKRTGEKVFLECVQDMDHENMFWYRQDPGLGLRLIYFSYDVKMKEKGDIPEGYSVSREKKERFSLILESASTNQTSMYLCASSPLRDRGWEQFFGPGTRLTVL.

This chain links TRBV6-1 with TRBJ2-7; TRBD2 is a possible D gene (5 bases). From germline, CDR1 is MNHNS and CDR2 SASEGT. V was clipped by 3 bases and J by 2 bases, with 17 bases between them. CDR3 length equals 16 residues. The CDR3 DNA follows: TGTGCCAGCAGTGAGTGGCCGTTGGGAGCTGCCTACGAGCAGTACTTC. Translated, it gives CASSEWPLGAAYEQYF.

The CDR3 nucleotides are TGTGCCAGCAGCTTGCGCAGGGGGTGGGACGGGGAGCTGTTTTTT. Translating it yields CASSLRRGWDGELFF. The rearrangement joins TRBV7-2 to TRBJ2-2; 7 nucleotides agree with TRBD1. The CDR3 sequence is 15 residues long. V shed 3 bases, J shed 7 bases, and the junction held 8 bases outside the gene matches. From germline, CDR1 is SGHTA and CDR2 FQGNSA.

The V and J genes are TRBV4-3 and TRBJ2-1; 9 positions agree with TRBD1. The junction had 9 bases not matched to a gene; V was cut back by 0 bases and J by 9 bases. CDR3 length equals 16 residues. Germline loops: CDR1 LGHNA, CDR2 YSLEER. The CDR3 here is CASSQDMGTGYVEQFF. CDR3 bases: TGCGCCAGCAGCCAAGATATGGGGACAGGGTATGTTGAGCAGTTCTTC.